This paragraph covers one TCR beta chain sequence. These data originate in a study of blood T cell repertoires in COVID-19. The overall study: Sample material is recorded as cDNA or gDNA derived from T cells, B-cell-depleted T cells, or PBMCs.

Method: immunoSEQ multiplex PCR; TCRdb's copy keeps in-frame clones and lacks some. This repertoire shows some 150,000 clones, 88% found once; its top ten account for about 2.4%. The sample consisted of peripheral blood. This TCR derives from a woman in her 70s with acute or convalescent COVID-19.

The CDR3 nucleotides read TGTGCCAGCAGTGGAGGGACAGGGGACATTCAGTACTTC. This sequence encodes CASSGGTGDIQYF. The V gene is TRBV2, the J gene TRBJ2-4; 10 positions agree with TRBD1. This CDR3 has 13 amino acids. Germline V gene data show CDR1 as SNHLY and CDR2 as FYNNEI. V was clipped by 4 bases and J by 8 bases; unmatched bases: 2.